Listed below are T cell receptor beta chains from one sample, sequenced in a study of T cell repertoires in cytomegalovirus infection. TCRdb reprocessed the reads via MiXCR and lists one record per CDR3 protein. This sample has roughly 120,000 distinct CDR3 sequences, with 32% found just once. What these receptors recognize is not known. The sequenced sample was CD8+ T cells from cultured PBMCs, obtained from culture after CMV antigen stimulation. These receptors came from a human donor in good health (CMV status not recorded). Some clones in this sample may be carry-over from other donors' samples. Each CDR3 is given with its conserved first and last residue. Fields, in order: V gene, D gene, clone size, J gene, CDR3 length, CDR3 DNA, CDR3 protein. D genes are given only for firm matches. Clone sizes are given selectively: once, few, many, or a class where the clone is expanded.

v_gene: TRBV12-5; d_gene: .; abundance: .; j_gene: TRBJ1-1; len: 12; CDR3nt: TGTGCTAGTGGACGGTCAGGGGCTGAAGCTTTCTTT; CDR3aa: CASGRSGAEAFF
v_gene: TRBV7-9; d_gene: .; abundance: few; j_gene: TRBJ1-1; len: 15; CDR3nt: TGTGCCAGCAGCTTAGCGCTCCTAACCGGGGGTGAAGCTTTCTTT; CDR3aa: CASSLALLTGGEAFF
v_gene: TRBV28; d_gene: .; abundance: .; j_gene: TRBJ1-1; len: 11; CDR3nt: TGCGCCTCGTTAGCGGGTACTGAAGCTTTCTTT; CDR3aa: CASLAGTEAFF
v_gene: TRBV27; d_gene: .; abundance: .; j_gene: TRBJ1-1; len: 12; CDR3nt: TGTGCCAGCTTTGCGACGAACACTGAAGCTTTCTTT; CDR3aa: CASFATNTEAFF
v_gene: TRBV5-6; d_gene: .; abundance: .; j_gene: TRBJ2-1; len: 14; CDR3nt: TGTGCCAGCACTGGAGGAATCTCCTACAATGAGCAGTTCTTC; CDR3aa: CASTGGISYNEQFF
v_gene: TRBV5-4; d_gene: .; abundance: .; j_gene: TRBJ1-1; len: 13; CDR3nt: TGTGCCAGCAGCTTGGGGAAAGGCACTGAAGCTTTCTTT; CDR3aa: CASSLGKGTEAFF
v_gene: TRBV27; d_gene: .; abundance: few; j_gene: TRBJ2-1; len: 11; CDR3nt: TGTGCCAGCAGTTTCTACAATGAGCAGTTCTTC; CDR3aa: CASSFYNEQFF
v_gene: TRBV10-3; d_gene: .; abundance: .; j_gene: TRBJ2-1; len: 14; CDR3nt: TGTGCCACTACTTCGGGGGCGCTTGACAATGAGCAGTTCTTC; CDR3aa: CATTSGALDNEQFF
v_gene: TRBV6-1; d_gene: TRBD1; abundance: many; j_gene: TRBJ2-7; len: 16; CDR3nt: TGTGCCAGCAGTTCTTTACGACAGGGGGCGGCGAACGAGCAGTACTTC; CDR3aa: CASSSLRQGAANEQYF
v_gene: TRBV7-9; d_gene: TRBD2; abundance: .; j_gene: TRBJ2-7; len: 16; CDR3nt: TGTGCCAGCAGCTTTGACCCTAAGCGGGGGGGCTACGAGCAGTACTTC; CDR3aa: CASSFDPKRGGYEQYF
v_gene: TRBV4-1; d_gene: .; abundance: .; j_gene: TRBJ1-6; len: 16; CDR3nt: TGTGCCAGCAGCCAAGGACGACAGGATATTAATTCACCCCTCCACTTT; CDR3aa: CASSQGRQDINSPLHF
v_gene: TRBV27; d_gene: .; abundance: .; j_gene: TRBJ2-5; len: 15; CDR3nt: TGTGCCAGCAGCCGGGGGGCCAACTATCAAGAGACCCAGTACTTC; CDR3aa: CASSRGANYQETQYF
v_gene: TRBV7-2; d_gene: .; abundance: .; j_gene: TRBJ1-4; len: 17; CDR3nt: TGTGCCAGCAGCCCACAGCGGTTTGGCAGGGGTAGTGAAAAACTGTTTTTT; CDR3aa: CASSPQRFGRGSEKLFF
v_gene: TRBV4-1; d_gene: .; abundance: many; j_gene: TRBJ1-1; len: 18; CDR3nt: TGCGCCAGCAGCCAAGATGGGGACCCCCGAGGGGTAGGTACTGAAGCTTTCTTT; CDR3aa: CASSQDGDPRGVGTEAFF
v_gene: TRBV6-5; d_gene: .; abundance: few; j_gene: TRBJ1-6; len: 17; CDR3nt: TGTGCCAGCAGTTACTCGATAGACCAGCGATTAGGTTCACCCCTCCACTTT; CDR3aa: CASSYSIDQRLGSPLHF
v_gene: TRBV6-1; d_gene: TRBD1; abundance: few; j_gene: TRBJ1-4; len: 14; CDR3nt: TGTGCCAGCAGCAGGGGGCAAACTAATGAAAAACTGTTTTTT; CDR3aa: CASSRGQTNEKLFF
v_gene: TRBV5-1; d_gene: .; abundance: once; j_gene: TRBJ1-2; len: 12; CDR3nt: TGCGCCAGCAGCTGGACCGGCTATGGCTACACCTTC; CDR3aa: CASSWTGYGYTF
v_gene: TRBV12-3/TRBV12-4; d_gene: TRBD2; abundance: .; j_gene: TRBJ2-7; len: 13; CDR3nt: TGTGCCAGCAGCCTAGCGGGGGTCTACGAGCAGTACTTC; CDR3aa: CASSLAGVYEQYF
v_gene: TRBV6-1; d_gene: .; abundance: .; j_gene: TRBJ2-7; len: 17; CDR3nt: TGTGCCAGCAGCCGACACGGGGGGCTCAACTCGCAGGGAGAGCAGTACTTC; CDR3aa: CASSRHGGLNSQGEQYF
v_gene: TRBV6-6; d_gene: .; abundance: .; j_gene: TRBJ2-2; len: 14; CDR3nt: TGTGCCAGCACCCCAAGCTTGCACACCGGGGAGCTGTTTTTT; CDR3aa: CASTPSLHTGELFF
v_gene: TRBV19; d_gene: .; abundance: few; j_gene: TRBJ2-7; len: 14; CDR3nt: TGTGCCAGTAGTACCGACTTAGGGCCCTACGAGCAGTACTTC; CDR3aa: CASSTDLGPYEQYF
v_gene: TRBV5-3; d_gene: .; abundance: .; j_gene: TRBJ1-1; len: 16; CDR3nt: TGTGCCAGCAGCTTTTTTTTATGGGCCCCGAACACTGAAGCTTTCTTT; CDR3aa: CASSFFLWAPNTEAFF